Presented here are 11 T cell receptor beta chains from one specimen sequenced in a study of T cell responses to AZD1222 COVID-19 vaccine. Repertoires were generated with immunoSEQ multiplex PCR, while TCRdb's copy carries only in-frame clones and drops some. The sample holds about 94,000 clones; nearly 90% are singletons and the top ten take 13%. The sample in question was peripheral blood, obtained on day 0 of AZD1222 vaccination. The receptors stem from an adult in good health.

The rearrangement joins TRBV18 to TRBJ2-2; D gene uncertain. Germline lookup yields CDR1 KGHSH and CDR2 LQKENI. The CDR3 is 17 amino acids. V dropped 0 bases and J dropped 2 bases, with 13 bases sitting between them. This CDR3 reads CASSPPVWGFNTGELFF. The CDR3 DNA reads as TGTGCCAGCTCACCACCGGTCTGGGGATTCAACACCGGGGAGCTGTTTTTT.

The chain has TRBV6-5 and TRBJ1-2, with D uncertain. The CDR3 totals 14 residues. V lost 2 bases, J lost 5 bases, and 12 bases lay in between. Per the germline V gene, CDR1 is MNHEY and CDR2 is SVGAGI. The CDR3 region has the DNA TGTGCCAGCAGTTACACCCAGGCTGCGTATGGCTACACCTTC. Translating gives CASSYTQAAYGYTF.

This chain joins TRBV5-8 and TRBJ2-7; the match to TRBD1 covers 10 bases. The V and J ends lost 2 bases and 3 bases, in that order; junction bases with no gene match: 11. Germline CDR1 reads SGHTS; CDR2 reads YDEGEE. This CDR3 has 17 amino acids. CDR3 coding DNA: TGTGCCAGCAGCTTATTTTTCGGGAGGGACAGGGGCTACGAGCAGTACTTC. It yields the protein CASSLFFGRDRGYEQYF. Looking up the rest from reference TRBV5-8 and TRBJ2-7 gives the full variable domain: EAGVTQSPTHLIKTRGQQATLRCSPISGHTSVYWYQQALGLGLQFLLWYDEGEERNRGNFPPRFSGRQFPNYSSELNVNALELEDSALYLCASSLFFGRDRGYEQYFGPGTRLTVT.

The chain recombines TRBV6-4 with TRBJ1-2; a weak D match, TRBD1 (5 bases). Germline V gene lookup returns CDR1 MRHNA and CDR2 SNTAGT. Trimming stripped 10 bases from V and 3 bases from J, with 15 bases between. There are 13 residues in the CDR3. CDR3 in DNA: TGTGCCACCTCCCGGGGACGGGACTATGGCTACACCTTC. Protein product: CATSRGRDYGYTF.

V gene TRBV19 combines with J gene TRBJ1-1; D is ambiguous. Per germline, CDR1 LNHDA and CDR2 SQIVND (reference sequence). V lost 5 bases, J lost 5 bases, and 15 bases lay in between. CDR3 length: 14 residues. The CDR3 DNA is TGTGCCAGTAGTTACCGGGAGGCTGGGACTGAAGCTTTCTTT. Its protein product is CASSYREAGTEAFF.

The rearrangement links TRBV7-8 to TRBJ2-7; no clear D. This CDR3 is 15 amino acids long. Trimming pared 0 bases from V and 0 bases from J, leaving 9 bases between. Germline V lookup: CDR1 SGHVS, CDR2 FQNEAQ. The CDR3 spells CASSLAGPSSYEQYF. The CDR3 bases are TGTGCCAGCAGCTTAGCGGGTCCAAGCTCCTACGAGCAGTACTTC.

The J gene is TRBJ1-2, the V gene TRBV6-5, with D perhaps TRBD1 (5 bases). Germline CDR1 and CDR2: MNHEY and SVGAGI. Trimming took 8 bases from V and 10 from J, leaving 20 bases between them. The CDR3 consists of 13 residues. CDR3 sequence: CASLLRGATDYTF. CDR3 nucleotide sequence: TGTGCCAGCCTCCTAAGGGGCGCGACGGACTACACCTTC.

As concerns this clone: Other DNA sequences within the sample encode an identical CDR3. The V and J genes are TRBV15 and TRBJ2-7; no clear D. The CDR3 runs 13 residues. V lost 1 base to trimming and J lost 1 base, with 5 bases between them. Looked up from germline, CDR1 is LNHNV and CDR2 is YYDKDF (reference sequence). CDR3 region: CATSRGRSYEQYF. CDR3 coding DNA: TGTGCCACCAGCAGAGGGCGATCCTACGAGCAGTACTTC.

The V gene is TRBV18, the J gene TRBJ1-2; 7 nucleotides match TRBD1. V shed 1 base, J shed 5 bases, and the junction held 7 bases outside the gene matches. CDR1 and CDR2 from the germline V gene are KGHSH and LQKENI. There are 15 residues in the CDR3. The CDR3 spells CASSPRVAGGYGYTF. CDR3 DNA: TGTGCCAGCTCACCACGCGTGGCAGGGGGATATGGCTACACCTTC.

The chain uses TRBV20-1 and TRBJ2-3; D perhaps matches TRBD1 (6 bases). The CDR3 has 11 residues. From germline, CDR1 is DFQATT and CDR2 SNEGSKA (reference sequence). Trimming stripped 5 bases from V and 5 bases from J, with 8 bases between. The CDR3 DNA sequence: TGCAGTGCTTCCAGGGGAGATACGCAGTATTTT. Protein product: CSASRGDTQYF.

The rearrangement uses TRBV7-8 and TRBJ1-2; no clear D gene. V gave up 2 bases and J gave up 8 bases, with 21 bases separating them. Germline values: CDR1 SGHVS, CDR2 FQNEAQ. The CDR3 covers 16 residues. The CDR3 region is CASSLWVQSGVDGYTF. The CDR3 DNA reads as TGTGCCAGCAGCTTATGGGTACAGTCCGGCGTGGACGGCTACACCTTC.